This T cell receptor (beta chain) came from a study of T cell repertoires in cytomegalovirus infection. One entry per CDR3 protein results from TCRdb running MiXCR on the reads. The sample has about a million distinct CDR3 sequences, about 33% seen once. Study findings and constraints: HLA-C-restricted CMV clonotypes gave the most frequent clonotype in two of eight donors.

Trimming pared 2 bases from V and 5 bases from J, leaving 12 bases between. The CDR3 length is 15 residues. CDR1 KGHDR and CDR2 SFDVKD come from the germline V gene. In the case of this clonotype: The antigen remains unidentified.

The source of this sequence is a human donor in good health (CMV status not recorded). Some clones in this sample may be carry-over from other donors' samples. The rearrangement uses TRBV24-1 and TRBJ2-1, with D perhaps assigned TRBD1 or TRBD2 (5 bases each). Sequenced here: cultured CD8+ T cells from PBMCs, sampled from culture after CMV antigen stimulation. CDR3 loop: CATSDSRETDNEQFF. The CDR3 nucleotides read TGTGCCACCAGTGATTCCAGGGAGACTGACAATGAGCAGTTCTTC.